This T cell receptor (beta chain) was profiled in a study of Graves' ophthalmopathy and Graves' hyperthyroidism. This clonotype occurred many times. The CDR3 is made up of 15 amino acids. V was cut by 2 bases and J by 5 bases, with 15 bases left in between. Germline lookup yields CDR1 MNHEY and CDR2 SVGAGI. Patients in the hyperthyroidism group, adults aged 18 to 65, were newly diagnosed, under 2 months' duration. Other autoimmune diseases, uncontrolled infections, pregnancy or lactation ruled patients out of participation. The study amplified TCR beta CDR3 regions using RNA transcripts. Second-round multiplex PCR followed a first-round RT-PCR using HTBI primers. MiXCR was run by TCRdb on the multiplex PCR reads, yielding one entry per CDR3 protein. This sample has a few hundred thousand distinct CDR3 sequences; approximately 15% occur once, and the top ten carry around 7%.

The sequenced material came from peripheral blood. This TCR came from a woman between 18 and 29 years old with stable Graves' hyperthyroidism. The V call is TRBV6-5, the J call TRBJ2-5; D may be TRBD2 (5 bases). CDR3 in amino acids: CASSYGLGGAETQYF. The DNA for the CDR3 is TGTGCCAGCAGTTACGGGCTCGGAGGTGCGGAGACCCAGTACTTC.